This TCR beta chain comes out of a study of monozygotic twins with inflammatory bowel disease. Germline values: CDR1 MNHEY, CDR2 SVGEGT. This CDR3 spans 12 amino acids. UMIs that had a 6-nucleotide sample barcode were put in using template switching. TCRdb re-called the 5' RACE reads and shows each CDR3 protein once, DNA omitted. Its table records fewer than 400,000 distinct CDR3 sequences. Study-wide points: Immunosuppressive treatment differences may have increased patient repertoire variability.

A note on this clonotype: Its specificity is not known.

One blood sample of roughly 2.5 ml was taken from each donor. Input material: blood. The sequence was obtained from a human donor with ulcerative colitis or Crohn's disease, or a healthy co-twin of an affected twin (not recorded which). V and J are TRBV6-2 or TRBV6-3 and TRBJ1-5. The CDR3 protein is CASSYRKQPQHF.